This TCR beta chain stems from a study of OX40 agonist ivuxolimab in advanced cancers. For the study at large: Patients took ivuxolimab, an agonistic anti-OX40 (CD134) antibody. Ivuxolimab was delivered to patients intravenously every 2 weeks at doses spanning 0.01 to 10 mg/kg.

Profiling relied on immunoSEQ multiplex PCR, and the TCRdb table lists in-frame clones only, not all of them. Counted here are about 64,000 clones, 87% occurring once; the ten biggest clones make up more than 2.5%. This specimen was CD4+ or CD8+ T cells sorted from blood, taken in a trial of the OX40 agonist ivuxolimab. This sequence originates from an adult with an advanced solid tumor such as melanoma, head and neck, liver or kidney cancer.

The CDR3 coding sequence is TGTGCCTGGAGTCCCGGGGCCCCCGTCTATGGCTACACCTTC. It translates to CAWSPGAPVYGYTF. The rearrangement uses TRBV30 and TRBJ1-2; a weak D match, TRBD1 (5 bases). Germline CDR1 GTSNPN, CDR2 SVGIG (reference sequence). The CDR3 runs to 14 residues. Trimming took off 2 bases at V and 4 bases at J, with 14 bases between the two ends.